This T cell receptor beta chain was sequenced during a study of blood T cell repertoires in COVID-19 (dated by TCRdb to between 2020 and 2021). Describing the broader study: Samples covering the acute and convalescent phases of COVID-19 were provided by collaborators in the United States, Italy and Spain. The prospective study material was composed of cDNA or gDNA derived from T cells, B-cell-depleted T cells, or PBMCs. Subjects who had been exposed to COVID-19, were actively infected with it, or had recovered from it provided the deeply sampled blood TCRbeta repertoires that made up the dataset. The repertoires were released in a freely available public database intended as a resource for research on the immune response to SARS-CoV-2. The samples were drawn from two sources: the first 160 participants of the ongoing ImmuneRACE study, and fewer than 1,500 subjects contributed by 6 global collaborators. Nearly every sample came with metadata listing a de-identified subject ID, COVID-19 status, age in years and sex. Where available, HLA class I and class II types were taken from metadata supplied by the sample provider and were not determined by assay-based typing.

TCRbeta CDR3 regions were amplified from genomic DNA by means of the immunoSEQ Assay, a bias-controlled multiplex PCR. From the authors' description of their analysis: Nucleated cell counts per sample were estimated from amplification of reference gene primers within the assay. To quantify the absolute abundance of each unique TCRbeta CDR3 rearrangement, sequence reads were collapsed and filtered. For each sample, productive Simpson clonality was calculated as the square root of Simpson's diversity index over productive rearrangements. The immuneACCESS repertoire file appears here via TCRdb, limited to in-frame rearrangements. These files lack a portion of the clones; in checked studies, under half of the deficit traces to unresolved V genes, and the cause of the others is not known. The D gene and trimming were derived from the DNA, and the V and J assignments and clone size from that table. The sample table contains approximately 150,000 clones; only one count was recorded for around 84% of them. Of the sample, approximately 0.99% is held by the ten largest clones.

Each collaborating institution followed its own protocols to collect whole blood in K2EDTA tubes. For TCRbeta analysis, collaborators shipped samples as frozen whole blood, isolated PBMCs, or DNA extracted from either of those sample types. In the germline V gene, CDR1 corresponds to MDHEN and CDR2 to SYDVKM. At the junction V is shortened by 2 bases and J by 7 bases; bases outside the gene matches: 8. The CDR3 contains 16 residues, cysteine and phenylalanine counted. Left in the record is the CDR3 DNA by itself, 48 bases read in frame from the first base. Notes on this clone: Its specific antigen is unknown. No base quality values were provided; no much bigger clone lies one nucleotide off.

Summary of the overall study and its limitations: Clinical and demographic metadata were provided uncurated, with the amount varying by source and participant.

This receptor was obtained from a man aged 40-50 years with acute or convalescent COVID-19. The rearranged chain carries TRBV28 and TRBJ2-1; the junction holds 10 bases that match TRBD2. Sequenced: peripheral blood. The CDR3: CASSLLAGAIGNEQFF. The sequenced DNA is TGTGCCAGCAGTTTACTAGCGGGGGCCATAGGGAATGAGCAGTTCTTC.